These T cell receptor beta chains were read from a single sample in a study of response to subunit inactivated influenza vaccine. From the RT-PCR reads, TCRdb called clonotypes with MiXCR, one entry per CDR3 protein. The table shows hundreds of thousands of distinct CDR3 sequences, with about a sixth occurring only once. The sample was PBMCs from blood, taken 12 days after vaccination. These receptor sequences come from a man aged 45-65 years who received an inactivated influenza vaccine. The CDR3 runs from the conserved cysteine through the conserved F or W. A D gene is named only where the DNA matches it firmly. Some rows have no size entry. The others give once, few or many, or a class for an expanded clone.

CDR3 protein: CASSRLGTSGLNEQFF; CDR3 DNA: TGTGCCAGCAGCCGCCTGGGGACTAGCGGGTTAAATGAGCAGTTCTTC; clone size: .; J gene: TRBJ2-1; D gene: TRBD2; V gene: TRBV3-1
CDR3 protein: CSAKGGGGATEAFF; CDR3 DNA: TGCAGTGCAAAAGGGGGCGGGGGCGCGACTGAAGCTTTCTTT; clone size: few; J gene: TRBJ1-1; D gene: TRBD1; V gene: TRBV20-1
CDR3 protein: CASSLSAGANEQFF; CDR3 DNA: TGCGCCAGCAGCTTGTCTGCTGGGGCCAATGAGCAGTTCTTC; clone size: few; J gene: TRBJ2-1; D gene: .; V gene: TRBV5-1
CDR3 protein: CASRPEGQILNTQYF; CDR3 DNA: TGCGCCAGCCGCCCCGAGGGGCAGATTTTGAATACGCAGTATTTT; clone size: .; J gene: TRBJ2-3; D gene: .; V gene: TRBV5-1
CDR3 protein: CASSEIPGLETQYF; CDR3 DNA: TGTGCCAGCAGTGAAATCCCGGGGCTTGAGACCCAGTACTTC; clone size: .; J gene: TRBJ2-5; D gene: .; V gene: TRBV2
CDR3 protein: CASSQALAGGMKTQYF; CDR3 DNA: TGTGCCAGCAGCCAAGCGCTAGCGGGGGGAATGAAGACCCAGTACTTC; clone size: .; J gene: TRBJ2-5; D gene: TRBD2; V gene: TRBV14
CDR3 protein: CSARFMTGVTEAFF; CDR3 DNA: TGCAGTGCTAGATTCATGACAGGGGTCACTGAAGCTTTCTTT; clone size: few; J gene: TRBJ1-1; D gene: TRBD1; V gene: TRBV20-1
CDR3 protein: CSANPGRLSSGANVLTF; CDR3 DNA: TGCAGTGCTAATCCGGGACGACTTAGCTCTGGGGCCAACGTCCTGACTTTC; clone size: .; J gene: TRBJ2-6; D gene: .; V gene: TRBV20-1
CDR3 protein: CASSQDHGGRRFNGYTF; CDR3 DNA: TGCGCCAGCAGCCAAGACCACGGAGGTCGAAGGTTCAATGGCTACACCTTC; clone size: many; J gene: TRBJ1-2; D gene: .; V gene: TRBV4-3
CDR3 protein: CASSLGQGRTSGGPGELFF; CDR3 DNA: TGTGCCAGCAGCTTAGGTCAGGGGAGGACTAGCGGGGGCCCCGGGGAGCTGTTTTTT; clone size: few; J gene: TRBJ2-2; D gene: TRBD2; V gene: TRBV11-2
CDR3 protein: CASSLASGGMAYNSPLHF; CDR3 DNA: TGTGCCAGCAGCTTGGCCTCCGGGGGGATGGCCTATAATTCACCCCTCCACTTT; clone size: .; J gene: TRBJ1-6; D gene: .; V gene: TRBV5-4
CDR3 protein: CASSSGGGPRRSTGELFF; CDR3 DNA: TGCGCCAGCAGCTCAGGAGGGGGCCCGCGAAGGAGCACCGGGGAGCTGTTTTTT; clone size: .; J gene: TRBJ2-2; D gene: .; V gene: TRBV5-1
CDR3 protein: CASGALDTQYF; CDR3 DNA: TGTGCCAGTGGGGCCTTAGATACGCAGTATTTT; clone size: few; J gene: TRBJ2-3; D gene: .; V gene: TRBV3-1
CDR3 protein: CSARTGGGLSEAFF; CDR3 DNA: TGCAGTGCTAGAACTGGAGGCGGTCTTTCTGAAGCTTTCTTT; clone size: few; J gene: TRBJ1-1; D gene: .; V gene: TRBV20-1
CDR3 protein: CASSPQKGSNIQYF; CDR3 DNA: TGTGCCAGCTCACCACAAAAGGGGTCGAACATTCAGTACTTC; clone size: few; J gene: TRBJ2-4; D gene: .; V gene: TRBV18
CDR3 protein: CASSLAGTGSYTF; CDR3 DNA: TGCGCCAGCAGCTTGGCCGGGACAGGGAGCTACACCTTC; clone size: few; J gene: TRBJ1-2; D gene: TRBD1; V gene: TRBV5-1
CDR3 protein: CASSYHRGHQYF; CDR3 DNA: TGTGCCAGCAGTTACCACAGGGGGCATCAGTATTTT; clone size: .; J gene: TRBJ2-3; D gene: TRBD1; V gene: TRBV27
CDR3 protein: CASSFPGQVYNEQFF; CDR3 DNA: TGTGCCAGCAGTTTTCCGGGACAGGTCTACAATGAGCAGTTCTTC; clone size: few; J gene: TRBJ2-1; D gene: TRBD1; V gene: TRBV12-3/TRBV12-4
CDR3 protein: CASSPRLAPNEQFF; CDR3 DNA: TGTGCCAGCAGTCCCCGACTAGCGCCAAATGAGCAGTTCTTC; clone size: few; J gene: TRBJ2-1; D gene: TRBD2; V gene: TRBV12-3/TRBV12-4
CDR3 protein: CASLEGYTDTQYF; CDR3 DNA: TGTGCCAGCCTTGAAGGATACACAGATACGCAGTATTTT; clone size: .; J gene: TRBJ2-3; D gene: .; V gene: TRBV25-1
CDR3 protein: CASSPSRGDRTNQPQHF; CDR3 DNA: TGTGCCAGCAGCCCCTCCAGGGGGGACAGAACCAATCAGCCCCAGCATTTT; clone size: .; J gene: TRBJ1-5; D gene: TRBD1; V gene: TRBV4-2
CDR3 protein: CASSLGPGLQETQYF; CDR3 DNA: TGTGCCAGCAGCTTAGGGCCAGGCCTCCAAGAGACCCAGTACTTC; clone size: .; J gene: TRBJ2-5; D gene: .; V gene: TRBV7-9
CDR3 protein: CASSPVAGGLMNEQFF; CDR3 DNA: TGTGCCAGCAGCCCAGTAGCGGGGGGCCTTATGAATGAGCAGTTCTTC; clone size: few; J gene: TRBJ2-1; D gene: TRBD2; V gene: TRBV4-2
CDR3 protein: CASRGASGKPYF; CDR3 DNA: TGTGCCAGCAGAGGAGCAAGCGGGAAGCCGTACTTC; clone size: .; J gene: TRBJ2-5; D gene: TRBD2; V gene: TRBV7-2
CDR3 protein: CSARDMDRPYEQYF; CDR3 DNA: TGCAGTGCTAGAGATATGGATCGACCCTACGAGCAGTACTTC; clone size: few; J gene: TRBJ2-7; D gene: .; V gene: TRBV20-1
CDR3 protein: CASSWAGTSTDTQYF; CDR3 DNA: TGTGCCAGCAGTTGGGCAGGGACTAGCACAGATACGCAGTATTTT; clone size: .; J gene: TRBJ2-3; D gene: .; V gene: TRBV12-3/TRBV12-4
CDR3 protein: CASGTLGGGNCEQYF; CDR3 DNA: TGTGCCAGCGGCACCCTTGGGGGGGGCAACTGCGAGCAGTACTTC; clone size: .; J gene: TRBJ2-7; D gene: .; V gene: TRBV28
CDR3 protein: CASSSLRGGDTQYF; CDR3 DNA: TGTGCCAGCAGTTCTCTTAGGGGAGGAGATACGCAGTATTTT; clone size: few; J gene: TRBJ2-3; D gene: .; V gene: TRBV12-3/TRBV12-4
CDR3 protein: CASSLGAAPSF; CDR3 DNA: TGTGCCAGCAGCTTAGGTGCAGCCCCTTCGTTT; clone size: few; J gene: TRBJ2-7; D gene: .; V gene: TRBV7-2
CDR3 protein: CASTPNRVGGGDYGYTF; CDR3 DNA: TGTGCCAGCACCCCTAACCGTGTGGGAGGGGGCGACTATGGCTACACCTTC; clone size: few; J gene: TRBJ1-2; D gene: TRBD1; V gene: TRBV12-3/TRBV12-4
CDR3 protein: CASSQGGAGGGEKLFF; CDR3 DNA: TGCGCCAGCAGCCAAGGAGGGGCAGGGGGAGGTGAAAAACTGTTTTTT; clone size: few; J gene: TRBJ1-4; D gene: TRBD1; V gene: TRBV4-1
CDR3 protein: CASSQGGSNSLYEQYF; CDR3 DNA: TGCGCCAGCAGCCAAGGAGGCAGCAACTCCCTCTACGAGCAGTACTTC; clone size: .; J gene: TRBJ2-7; D gene: .; V gene: TRBV4-1
CDR3 protein: CSALTISGSYNEQFF; CDR3 DNA: TGCAGTGCTCTTACGATTAGCGGCTCCTACAATGAGCAGTTCTTC; clone size: few; J gene: TRBJ2-1; D gene: .; V gene: TRBV20-1
CDR3 protein: CASSSGGQGAYEQYF; CDR3 DNA: TGTGCCAGCAGTTCCGGGGGACAGGGCGCCTACGAGCAGTACTTC; clone size: .; J gene: TRBJ2-7; D gene: TRBD1; V gene: TRBV6-5